This T cell receptor beta chain was captured in a study of CD8+ T cells in alopecia areata. The wider study: Those patients who were treated received oral tofacitinib, which was given at 5 to 10 mg twice daily for moderate-to-severe alopecia areata.

Study-wide points: Patients shared TCRs less clearly than mice did, possibly owing to HLA. Lesional tissue from the scalp (especially in alopecia totalis/universalis) showed higher clonality than normal scalp.

In each case, RNA was isolated and then reverse transcribed into cDNA as the sequencing template. Method: immunoSEQ multiplex PCR; TCRdb's copy keeps in-frame clones and lacks some. Of 95,000 to 100,000 clones listed, 60% are singletons. This clone was counted between two and nine times. What it binds is not known. The treatment: oral pan-JAK inhibitor, 5-10 mg twice daily. This CDR3 is 14 amino acids long. Looked up from germline, CDR1 is SGHRS and CDR2 is YFSETQ. With V trimmed by 7 bases and J by 2 bases, 6 bases remained unmatched. The clonotype comes from a human donor with alopecia areata. The specimen comprised CD8+ T cells sorted from blood, sampled at approximately week 60, from a patient treated with tofacitinib. This sequence joins TRBV5-1 and TRBJ2-3, with TRBD1 matching 8 bases. The chain's CDR3 is CASGDRGATDTQYF. CDR3 nucleotide sequence: TGCGCCAGCGGCGACAGGGGAGCCACAGATACGCAGTATTTT.